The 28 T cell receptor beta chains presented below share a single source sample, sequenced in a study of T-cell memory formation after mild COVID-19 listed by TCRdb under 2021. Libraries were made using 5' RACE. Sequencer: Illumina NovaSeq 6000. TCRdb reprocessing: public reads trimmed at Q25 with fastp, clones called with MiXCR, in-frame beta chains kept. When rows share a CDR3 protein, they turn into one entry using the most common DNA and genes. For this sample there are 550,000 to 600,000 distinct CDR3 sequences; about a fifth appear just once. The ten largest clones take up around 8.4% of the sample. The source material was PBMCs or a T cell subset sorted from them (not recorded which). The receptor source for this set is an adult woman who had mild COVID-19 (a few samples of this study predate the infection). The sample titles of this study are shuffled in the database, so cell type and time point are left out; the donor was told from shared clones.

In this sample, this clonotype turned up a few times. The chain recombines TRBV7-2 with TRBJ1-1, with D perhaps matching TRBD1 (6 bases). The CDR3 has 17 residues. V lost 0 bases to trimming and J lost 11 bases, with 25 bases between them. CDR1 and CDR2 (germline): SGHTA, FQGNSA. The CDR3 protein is CASSLALVKLGQSAAFF. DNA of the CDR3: TGTGCCAGCAGCTTAGCCCTAGTAAAACTTGGACAGTCGGCGGCTTTCTTT. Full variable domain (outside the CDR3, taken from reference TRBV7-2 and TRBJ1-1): GAGVSQSPSNKVTEKGKDVELRCDPISGHTALYWYRQSLGQGLEFLIYFQGNSAPDKSGLPSDRFSAERTGGSVSTLTIQRTQQEDSAVYLCASSLALVKLGQSAAFFGQGTRLTVV.

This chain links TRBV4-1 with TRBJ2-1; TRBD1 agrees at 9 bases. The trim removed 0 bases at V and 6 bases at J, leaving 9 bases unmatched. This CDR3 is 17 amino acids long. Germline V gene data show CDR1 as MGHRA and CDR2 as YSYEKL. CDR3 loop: CASSQDRRTGVFNEQFF. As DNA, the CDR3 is TGCGCCAGCAGCCAAGATAGGCGGACAGGGGTCTTCAATGAGCAGTTCTTC.

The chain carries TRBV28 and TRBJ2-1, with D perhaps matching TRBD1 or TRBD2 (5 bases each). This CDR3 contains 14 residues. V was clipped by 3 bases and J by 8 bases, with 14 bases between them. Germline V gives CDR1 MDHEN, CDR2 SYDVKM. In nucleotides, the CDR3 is TGTGCCAGCAGTTTGCTTGGGGGTCAGGATGAGCAGTTCTTC. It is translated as CASSLLGGQDEQFF.

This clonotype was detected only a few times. The CDR3 DNA is TGCAGTGCTAGAGATCGCCTAGCGGGGGGGATTAGCACAGATACGCAGTATTTT. It codes for CSARDRLAGGISTDTQYF. The chain couples TRBV20-1 to TRBJ2-3; 12 nucleotides align to TRBD2. The CDR3 runs to 18 residues. V lost 0 bases, J lost 0 bases, and 7 bases stayed unmatched. Germline V lookup: CDR1 DFQATT, CDR2 SNEGSKA (reference sequence).

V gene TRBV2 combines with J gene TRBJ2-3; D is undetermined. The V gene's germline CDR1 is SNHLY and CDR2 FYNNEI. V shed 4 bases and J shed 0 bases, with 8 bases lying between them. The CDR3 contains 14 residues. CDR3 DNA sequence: TGTGCCAGCAGTGCCCCCCTTAGCACAGATACGCAGTATTTT. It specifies CASSAPLSTDTQYF.

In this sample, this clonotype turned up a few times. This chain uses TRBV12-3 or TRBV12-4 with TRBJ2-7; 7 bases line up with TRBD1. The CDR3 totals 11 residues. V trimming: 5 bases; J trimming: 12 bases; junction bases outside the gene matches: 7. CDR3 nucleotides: TGTGCCAGCAGTGACAGGGAACCGTGGTACTTC. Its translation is CASSDREPWYF.

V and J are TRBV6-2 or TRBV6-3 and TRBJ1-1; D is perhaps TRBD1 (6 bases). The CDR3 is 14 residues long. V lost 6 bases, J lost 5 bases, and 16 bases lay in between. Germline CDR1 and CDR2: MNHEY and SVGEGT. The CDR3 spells CASRAQGVGTEAFF. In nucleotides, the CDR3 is TGTGCCAGCAGGGCACAGGGCGTGGGGACTGAAGCTTTCTTT.

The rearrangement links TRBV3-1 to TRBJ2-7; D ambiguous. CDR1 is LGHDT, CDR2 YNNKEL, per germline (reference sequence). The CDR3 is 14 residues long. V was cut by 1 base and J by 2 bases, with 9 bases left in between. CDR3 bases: TGTGCCAGCAGCCAAGCCCCGGAAGCCTACGAGCAGTACTTC. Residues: CASSQAPEAYEQYF.

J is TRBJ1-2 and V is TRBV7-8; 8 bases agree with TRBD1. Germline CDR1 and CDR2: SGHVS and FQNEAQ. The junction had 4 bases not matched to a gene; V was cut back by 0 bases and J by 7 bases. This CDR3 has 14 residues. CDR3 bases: TGTGCCAGCAGCTTAGCCCACAGGGGGGTTGGCTACACCTTC. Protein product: CASSLAHRGVGYTF.

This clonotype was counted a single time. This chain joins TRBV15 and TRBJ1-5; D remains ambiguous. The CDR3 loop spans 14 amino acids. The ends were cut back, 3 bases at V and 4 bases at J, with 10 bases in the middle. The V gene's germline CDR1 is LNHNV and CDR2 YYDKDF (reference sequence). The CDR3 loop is CATSSRRPNQPQHF. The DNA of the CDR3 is TGTGCCACCAGCAGCAGACGGCCTAATCAGCCCCAGCATTTT.

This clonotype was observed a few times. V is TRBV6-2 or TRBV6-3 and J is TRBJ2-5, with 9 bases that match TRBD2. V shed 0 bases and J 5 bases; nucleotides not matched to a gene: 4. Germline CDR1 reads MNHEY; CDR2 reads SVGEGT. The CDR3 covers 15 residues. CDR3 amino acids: CASSYSASGTETQYF. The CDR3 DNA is TGTGCCAGCAGTTACTCGGCTAGCGGGACTGAGACCCAGTACTTC.

Written as DNA, the CDR3 is TGTGCCAGCAGCCAAGACGTCGTAGTCGGCATAGAGACCCAGTACTTC. Amino acid sequence: CASSQDVVVGIETQYF. The chain uses TRBV14 and TRBJ2-5, with D hard to call. Trimming stripped 0 bases from V and 4 bases from J, with 15 bases between. This CDR3 is 16 amino acids long. CDR1 and CDR2 (germline): SGHDN, FVKESK. The whole variable domain, filled in from reference TRBV14 and TRBJ2-5, reads EAGVTQFPSHSVIEKGQTVTLRCDPISGHDNLYWYRRVMGKEIKFLLHFVKESKQDESGMPNNRFLAERTGGTYSTLKVQPAELEDSGVYFCASSQDVVVGIETQYFGPGTRLLVL.

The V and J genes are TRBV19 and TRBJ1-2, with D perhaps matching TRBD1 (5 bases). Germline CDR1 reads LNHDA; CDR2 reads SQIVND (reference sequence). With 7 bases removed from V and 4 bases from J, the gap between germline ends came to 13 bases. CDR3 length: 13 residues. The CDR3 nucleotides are TGTGCCAGTAACGTGGGCAGGGCCTATGGCTACACCTTC. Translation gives CASNVGRAYGYTF.

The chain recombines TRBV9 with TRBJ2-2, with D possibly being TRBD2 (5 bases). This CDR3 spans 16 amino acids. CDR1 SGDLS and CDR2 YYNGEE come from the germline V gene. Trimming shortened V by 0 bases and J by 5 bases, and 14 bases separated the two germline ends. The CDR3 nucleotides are TGTGCCAGCAGCGTAGACCCGGGGATGGGAACCGGGGAGCTGTTTTTT. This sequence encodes CASSVDPGMGTGELFF.

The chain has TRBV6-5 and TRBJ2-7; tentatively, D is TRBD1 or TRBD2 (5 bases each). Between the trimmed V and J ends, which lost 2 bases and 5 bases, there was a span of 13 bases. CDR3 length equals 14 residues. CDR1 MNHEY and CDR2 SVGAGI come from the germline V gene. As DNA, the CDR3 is TGTGCCAGCAGTTACCGACTAAGGGACGACGAGCAGTACTTC. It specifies CASSYRLRDDEQYF.

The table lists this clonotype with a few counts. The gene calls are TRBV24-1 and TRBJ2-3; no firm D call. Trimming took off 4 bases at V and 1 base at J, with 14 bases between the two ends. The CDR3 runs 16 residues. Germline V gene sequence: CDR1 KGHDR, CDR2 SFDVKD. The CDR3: CATSESVNPGTDTQYF. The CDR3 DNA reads TGTGCCACCAGTGAATCCGTTAACCCCGGCACAGATACGCAGTATTTT.

The CDR3 here is CASSDPPLAGGTDTQYF. CDR3 nucleotides: TGTGCCAGCAGTGACCCACCTCTAGCGGGAGGCACAGATACGCAGTATTTT. The V gene is TRBV6-4, the J gene TRBJ2-3; 10 nucleotides match TRBD2. CDR3 length: 17 residues. Trimming removed 2 bases from V and 1 base from J; junction bases left unmatched: 6. Germline V gives CDR1 MRHNA, CDR2 SNTAGT.

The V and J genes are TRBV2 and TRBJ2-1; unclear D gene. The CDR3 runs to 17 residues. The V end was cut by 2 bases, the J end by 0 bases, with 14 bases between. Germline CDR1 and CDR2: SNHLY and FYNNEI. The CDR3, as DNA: TGTGCCAGCAGTGAAAGGCGGCGGTCGGGCTCCTACAATGAGCAGTTCTTC. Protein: CASSERRRSGSYNEQFF.

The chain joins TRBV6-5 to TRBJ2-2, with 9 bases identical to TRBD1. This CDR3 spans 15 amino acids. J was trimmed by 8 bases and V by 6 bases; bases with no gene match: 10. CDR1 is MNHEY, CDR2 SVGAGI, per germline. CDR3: CASRWGQGGKGELFF. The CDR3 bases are TGTGCCAGCAGATGGGGACAGGGAGGAAAGGGGGAGCTGTTTTTT.

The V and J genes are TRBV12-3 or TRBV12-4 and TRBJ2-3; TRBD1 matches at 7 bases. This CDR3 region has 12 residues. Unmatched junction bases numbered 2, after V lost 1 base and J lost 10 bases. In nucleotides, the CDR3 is TGTGCCAGCAGTTTAGAGGGGGCCTCGCAGTATTTT. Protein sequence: CASSLEGASQYF.

The CDR3 DNA reads as TGTGCCAGCAGTTTAGGTCCAGGGGGAAAGGGATCACCCCTCCACTTT. Its protein product is CASSLGPGGKGSPLHF. This chain links TRBV12-3 or TRBV12-4 with TRBJ1-6; 7 bases agree with TRBD1. The V gene end was trimmed by 1 base and the J gene end by 10 bases; junction bases not matched to a gene: 10. CDR3 length: 16 amino acids.

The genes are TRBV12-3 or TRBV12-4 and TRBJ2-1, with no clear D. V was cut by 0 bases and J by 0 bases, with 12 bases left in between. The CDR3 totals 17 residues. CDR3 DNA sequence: TGTGCCAGCAGTTTAGCTCCCGTGCCTAGCTCCTACAATGAGCAGTTCTTC. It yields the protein CASSLAPVPSSYNEQFF.

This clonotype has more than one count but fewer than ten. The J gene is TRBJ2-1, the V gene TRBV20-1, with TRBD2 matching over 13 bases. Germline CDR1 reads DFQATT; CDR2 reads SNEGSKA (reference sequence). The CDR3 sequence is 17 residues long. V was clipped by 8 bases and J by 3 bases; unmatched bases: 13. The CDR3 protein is CSLRSGLAGSVYNEQFF. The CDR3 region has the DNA TGCAGTCTTCGGTCGGGACTAGCGGGGTCAGTCTACAATGAGCAGTTCTTC.

CDR3 DNA: TGTGCCTGGGCTAGCGGGGGTAATACGCAGTATTTT. The encoded protein is CAWASGGNTQYF. The chain joins TRBV30 to TRBJ2-3, with 10 bases that match TRBD2. Germline lookup yields CDR1 GTSNPN and CDR2 SVGIG (reference sequence). The CDR3 has 12 amino acids. Trimming at V came to 5 bases and at J to 7 bases, leaving 3 bases not matched to a gene.

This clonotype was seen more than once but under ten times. CDR3 DNA: TGTGCCAGCTCAGCGGGACAGGAGGGATTTTTATATGGCTACACCTTC. This sequence encodes CASSAGQEGFLYGYTF. This chain links TRBV18 with TRBJ1-2; TRBD1 matches 8 bases. J was trimmed by 5 bases and V by 5 bases; bases with no gene match: 13. Germline V gene sequence: CDR1 KGHSH, CDR2 LQKENI. The CDR3 extends over 16 amino acids.

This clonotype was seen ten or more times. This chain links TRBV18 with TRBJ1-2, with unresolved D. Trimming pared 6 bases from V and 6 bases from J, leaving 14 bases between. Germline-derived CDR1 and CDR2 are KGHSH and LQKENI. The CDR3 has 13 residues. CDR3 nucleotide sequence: TGTGCCAGCTCGCTTGGGGATCGTAATGGCTACACCTTC. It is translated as CASSLGDRNGYTF.

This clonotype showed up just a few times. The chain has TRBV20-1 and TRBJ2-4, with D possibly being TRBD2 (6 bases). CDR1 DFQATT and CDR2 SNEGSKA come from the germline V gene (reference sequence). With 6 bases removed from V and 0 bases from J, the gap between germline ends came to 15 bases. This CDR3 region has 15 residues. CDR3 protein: CSAATQGLAKNIQYF. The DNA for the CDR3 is TGCAGTGCCGCAACTCAGGGACTAGCCAAAAACATTCAGTACTTC.

The CDR3 DNA follows: TGCGCCAGCAGCCCCCAGACTAGCGGACAAGAGACCCAGTACTTC. It encodes CASSPQTSGQETQYF. The chain joins TRBV5-1 to TRBJ2-5, with 9 positions matching TRBD2. The CDR3 is 15 residues long. Losses at the gene ends were 4 bases for V and 2 bases for J; bases not matched to a gene: 6. Germline CDR1 reads SGHRS; CDR2 reads YFSETQ.